A single T cell receptor (beta chain) is shown here with its context. Its antigen is still unknown. This entry comes from a study of T cells after yellow fever vaccination. TCR cDNA, made by 5'RACE template switching, carried an added universal primer site and UMIs. MiXCR was run by TCRdb on the 5' RACE reads, yielding one entry per CDR3 protein. The profile shows 450,000 to 600,000 distinct CDR3 sequences, approximately 16% of them singletons. Study results and caveats: Most clones from primary vaccination were detected again post-booster (just under 97% CD4, about 88% CD8).

This specimen was PBMCs, taken roughly 5 days after the first yellow fever vaccination. This receptor was obtained from a man between 18 and 29 years old who received the YFV17D yellow fever vaccine.

This CDR3 is CASSVEGGSYNEQFF. The CDR3 DNA reads as TGTGCCAGCAGCGTAGAAGGGGGTTCCTACAATGAGCAGTTCTTC. The gene calls are TRBV9 and TRBJ2-1; a possible D gene is TRBD1 (6 bases). CDR3 length: 15 residues. Germline CDR1 is SGDLS and CDR2 is YYNGEE. V was cut by 0 bases and J by 1 base, with 8 bases left in between.